One T cell receptor beta chain is described in this entry. Its antigen is currently unknown. The sample is drawn from a study of beta chain features in type 1 diabetes. Study background: About 110,000,000 sorted cells were examined across all samples. Study findings and constraints: Among all four CD4+ subsets, Type 1 diabetes patients had TCRB CDR3s that were moderately but significantly shorter.

CDR1 is MDHEN and CDR2 is SYDVKM in the germline V gene. V lost 3 bases to trimming and J lost 11 bases, with 17 bases between them. The CDR3 loop spans 14 amino acids. The whole isolated RNA underwent reverse transcription, so sequencing captured expressed TCRB transcripts. Method: immunoSEQ multiplex PCR; TCRdb's copy keeps in-frame clones and lacks some. Here the sample spans about 650,000 clones, approximately 13% being singletons. The specimen was naive CD4+ T cells from blood. V usage is TRBV28 and J usage is TRBJ1-5, with no clear D. The clonotype was recovered from a young man with type 1 diabetes. CDR3 sequence reads: CASSLDLGGMAQHF. CDR3 bases: TGTGCCAGCAGTTTGGATCTCGGAGGCATGGCCCAGCATTTT.